This note documents a single T cell receptor beta chain sequence. This may be a read error, as it is one base from a much larger clone. This library used around 400 ng RNA and molecular barcoded adaptors spanning alpha/delta and beta/gamma chains. TCRdb passed the reads through MiXCR, listing each CDR3 protein once. This repertoire shows 100,000 to 150,000 distinct CDR3 sequences, about 13% found once; its top ten account for under 9%. This record belongs to a study of read filtering for tumor transcriptome and immune sequencing. Looking at the study overall: Per sample, TCR-region reads ranged about 4.05 to 10.27 million by IR-seq, 85 to 1273 by RNA-seq.

This clonotype originated in a donor at least 40 years old with multiple myeloma. Sample: a population of CD138-negative cells sorted from bone marrow.

CDR3 loop: CASSLAYRGTQYF. CDR3 bases: TGTGCCAGCAGCTTGGCCTACCGGGGTACGCAGTATTTT. This chain joins TRBV7-9 and TRBJ2-3, with D perhaps TRBD2 (5 bases). The CDR3 contains 13 residues. Germline assignment: CDR1 SEHNR and CDR2 FQNEAQ (reference sequence). V dropped 3 bases and J dropped 8 bases, with 12 bases sitting between them.